This record looks at one T cell receptor (beta chain) sequence and its context. Its antigen remains unidentified. The naive CD8 population came from CD45RO-negative cells selected for CCR7, without terminally differentiated effector memory CD45RA+ cells. These data come from a study of shared clonotypes between healthy human individuals. Regarding the study as a whole: A few donors had approximately 4.6% of their naive CD4 clonotypes in common. Investigators collected only blood, and repertoires in tissues likely differ.

Replicate PCRs from sorted subsets contained roughly 190 ng DNA, which is roughly 30,000 T cell genomes. Original methodology: For the immunoSEQ data, sequences were junction-only without quality scores, so filtering differed. Data came from immunoSEQ multiplex PCR; TCRdb stores just in-frame clones and leaves some out. V, J and clone size are taken as reported in that table, and D and trimming were inferred from the DNA itself. Of around 2,100,000 clones in the sample, less than 95% were seen once. The germline V gene has CDR1 SNHLY and CDR2 FYNNEI. The length of the CDR3 is 15 residues. V was cut by 8 bases and J by 3 bases, with 19 bases left in between.

This clonotype originated in a man younger than 30 in good health. The chain carries TRBV2 and TRBJ1-2, with unresolved D. The material sequenced was naive CD8+ T cells sorted from blood. CDR3 sequence (DNA): TGTGCCAGCCCCCGGGGTTGGGGTGACGACTATGGCTACACCTTC. Its translation is CASPRGWGDDYGYTF.